This TCR beta chain appears in the sequencing data of a study of cytotoxic CD8 clonotypes in ibrutinib-treated CLL. As for this clone: No antigen is known for it.

CDR1 and CDR2 (germline): LNHNV, YYDKDF (reference sequence). The V gene lost 3 bases and the J gene lost 4 bases, with 7 bases spanning the gap. CDR3 length equals 12 residues. The study's findings and limits: On treatment, the uncommon public clonotypes contracted or remained stable. Clonality went higher at ibrutinib response and then dropped back toward baseline at progression.

Assay: immunoSEQ multiplex PCR; the TCRdb copy retains only in-frame clones and omits some. The data contain about 120,000 clones, approximately 85% of them singletons. This material consisted of PBMCs, taken after 24 months of ibrutinib treatment. V is TRBV15 and J is TRBJ2-7; D is unclear. This TCR was sampled from a human donor with chronic lymphocytic leukemia. The CDR3 DNA sequence: TGTGCCACCAGCAGGGATCTATACGAGCAGTACTTC. It is translated as CATSRDLYEQYF. The full variable domain, completed using reference TRBV15 and TRBJ2-7, is DAMVIQNPRYQVTQFGKPVTLSCSQTLNHNVMYWYQQKSSQAPKLLFHYYDKDFNNEADTPDNFQSRRPNTSFCFLDIRSPGLGDTAMYLCATSRDLYEQYFGPGTRLTVT.